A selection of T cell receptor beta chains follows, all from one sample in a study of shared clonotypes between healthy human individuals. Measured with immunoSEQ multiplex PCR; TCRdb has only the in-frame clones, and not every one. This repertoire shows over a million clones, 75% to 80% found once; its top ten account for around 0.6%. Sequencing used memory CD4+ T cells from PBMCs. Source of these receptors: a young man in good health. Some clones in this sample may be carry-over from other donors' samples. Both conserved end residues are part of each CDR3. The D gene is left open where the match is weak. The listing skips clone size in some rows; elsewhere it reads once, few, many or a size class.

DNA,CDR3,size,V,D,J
TGTGCCAGCAGCTTAGCGGGGGAAGATACGCAGTATTTT,CASSLAGEDTQYF,-,TRBV7-9,-,TRBJ2-3
TGTGCCAGCAGCTTCGGACTAGCGAACACCGGGGAGCTGTTTTTT,CASSFGLANTGELFF,-,TRBV7-3,TRBD2,TRBJ2-2
TGTGCCAGCAGCCCCTCCGGGAGCCGTAATGAGCAGTTCTTC,CASSPSGSRNEQFF,-,TRBV28,-,TRBJ2-1
TGTGCCATCAGTAAGACTAGCTCTGGCACAGATACGCAGTATTTT,CAISKTSSGTDTQYF,-,TRBV10-3,TRBD2,TRBJ2-3
TGCGCCAGCAGCGTGCGACAGGGACCCACAGATACGCAGTATTTT,CASSVRQGPTDTQYF,once,TRBV5-1,TRBD1,TRBJ2-3
TGTGCCAGTAGTATCTCCGGGGGTGGCTACACCTTC,CASSISGGGYTF,-,TRBV19,-,TRBJ1-2
TGTGCCAGCAGCCAGGCCGGTGGCGTGACAGAAGCTTTCTTT,CASSQAGGVTEAFF,few,TRBV14,-,TRBJ1-1
TGTGCCAGCAGCTTAGGTTTACTAGCGGGAGGATCCCCGTACAATGAGCAGTTCTTC,CASSLGLLAGGSPYNEQFF,-,TRBV11-2,TRBD2,TRBJ2-1
TGTGCCAGCAGCCACCACCGGGGACAGTCCTCCACTAACTATGGCTACACCTTC,CASSHHRGQSSTNYGYTF,-,TRBV11-2,TRBD1,TRBJ1-2
TGTGCCAGCTCATCTCCCTACGAGCAGTACTTC,CASSSPYEQYF,-,TRBV18,-,TRBJ2-7
TGTGCCAGCAGCTTAGTTCAGCGAGCGGGAGGTGGAGAGACCCAGTACTTC,CASSLVQRAGGGETQYF,few,TRBV7-9,TRBD2,TRBJ2-5
TGTGCCAGCAGCTTAGCAGGGTATGGCGAGCAGTACTTC,CASSLAGYGEQYF,few,TRBV11-2,-,TRBJ2-7
TGTGCCAGCTTAGAAAGGGATAACTATGGCTACACCTTC,CASLERDNYGYTF,-,TRBV28,-,TRBJ1-2
TGTGCCAGCAGTCGCAACAGGGGACGAGGAAACACCATATATTTT,CASSRNRGRGNTIYF,-,TRBV2,TRBD1,TRBJ1-3
TGTGCCAGCTCACCACGGCCGGAGAGATGGAGCAATCAGCCCCAGCATTTT,CASSPRPERWSNQPQHF,few,TRBV18,-,TRBJ1-5
TGTGCCATCAGTGAGTCGGCCATCAGCTATGAGCAGTTCTTC,CAISESAISYEQFF,-,TRBV10-3,-,TRBJ2-1
TGTGCCTGGAGTGTGTCCGGGCGGCGGTCAGGCGATACGCAGTATTTT,CAWSVSGRRSGDTQYF,-,TRBV30,-,TRBJ2-3
TGCAGCGTTGAGGGACTAGCGGGAGTACTCTACGAGCAGTACTTC,CSVEGLAGVLYEQYF,-,TRBV29-1,TRBD2,TRBJ2-7
TGTGCCAGCAGCTCCTTGGTAACACAGGGACGCACAGATACGCAGTATTTT,CASSSLVTQGRTDTQYF,-,TRBV7-9,-,TRBJ2-3
TGTGCCAGCAGTGGGCTAGCTGAAGAGACCCAGTACTTC,CASSGLAEETQYF,once,TRBV2,-,TRBJ2-5
TGCAGCGGGACTAGCGGCACCTACGAGCAGTACTTC,CSGTSGTYEQYF,-,TRBV29-1,TRBD2,TRBJ2-7
TGTGCCAGCAGTTTGCAGGGGGCTATTAAGGGCTACACCTTC,CASSLQGAIKGYTF,-,TRBV28,TRBD1,TRBJ1-2